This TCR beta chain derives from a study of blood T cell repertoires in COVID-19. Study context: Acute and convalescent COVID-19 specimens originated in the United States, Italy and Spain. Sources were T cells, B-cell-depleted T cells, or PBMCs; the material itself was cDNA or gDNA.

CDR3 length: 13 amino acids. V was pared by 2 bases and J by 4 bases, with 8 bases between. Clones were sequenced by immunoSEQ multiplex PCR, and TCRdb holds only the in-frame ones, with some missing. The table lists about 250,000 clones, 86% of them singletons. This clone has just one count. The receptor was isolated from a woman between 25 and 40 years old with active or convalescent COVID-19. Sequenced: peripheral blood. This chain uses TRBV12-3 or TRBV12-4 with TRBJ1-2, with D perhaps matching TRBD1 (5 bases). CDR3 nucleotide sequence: TGTGCCAGCAGTTTAAGTCAGGGCTATGGCTACACCTTC. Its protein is CASSLSQGYGYTF.